This TCR beta chain was captured in a study of T cell responses to AZD1222 COVID-19 vaccine. The study, taken as a whole, reports: Among AZD1222 vaccinees, only 5 to 7 were seropositive at baseline.

Generated by immunoSEQ multiplex PCR, the TCRdb table keeps only in-frame clones and is missing some. The sample holds about 97,000 clones; 80% to 90% are singletons and the top ten take approximately 7.5%. CDR1 and CDR2 (germline): MNHEY, SVGEGT. V was shortened by 5 bases and J by 3 bases, with 20 bases between the two germline ends. This CDR3 spans 16 amino acids. This clone has just a few counts. Its antigen is still unknown. Sequenced material: peripheral blood, taken on day 0 of AZD1222 vaccination. V usage is TRBV6-2 or TRBV6-3 and J usage is TRBJ2-7, with D maybe TRBD1 (6 bases). The origin of this receptor is an adult in good health. This CDR3 reads CASSQTTGMGNYEQYF. The CDR3 region has the DNA TGTGCCAGCAGTCAAACGACAGGCATGGGTAACTACGAGCAGTACTTC.